This TCR beta chain was sequenced in a study of blood T cell repertoires in COVID-19. In the study overall: PBMCs, B-cell-depleted T cells, or T cells were the source of the cDNA or gDNA that made up the material.

The germline gives CDR1 ENHRY, CDR2 SYGVKD. The V gene lost 3 bases and the J gene lost 1 base, with 12 bases spanning the gap. This CDR3 has 15 residues. Methods used by the authors: Estimated nucleated cell counts came from reference gene primer amplification. The repertoire was sequenced with immunoSEQ multiplex PCR; TCRdb's copy has only in-frame clones and lacks some. Clone size and the V and J calls come from that table; the DNA yielded D and trimming. Among 130,000 to 150,000 clones listed, roughly 84% were seen once. The chain carries TRBV10-3 and TRBJ1-1, with D unresolved. The sample was PBMCs or T cells enriched from blood (not recorded which). This TCR derives from a woman aged 50 to 65 who had been exposed to COVID-19. The CDR3 DNA reads TGTGCCATCAGTGAAGGAGGGTTCGGGAACACTGAAGCTTTCTTT. This gives the protein CAISEGGFGNTEAFF.